One and the same sample provided the 25 T cell receptor beta chains below, sequenced in a study of beta chain features in type 1 diabetes. Every isolated RNA sample was fully reverse transcribed, so sequencing captured expressed TCRB transcripts. The data were produced by immunoSEQ multiplex PCR, yet TCRdb's version contains in-frame clones alone and is incomplete. This table holds about 260,000 clones, 68% found once. The sample consisted of naive CD4+ T cells from blood. These receptors all stem from a man under 40 in good health.

In this sample, this clone turned up a few times. This chain uses TRBV7-2 with TRBJ2-3, with a weak D call TRBD2 (6 bases). V was cut by 4 bases and J by 2 bases, with 13 bases left in between. This CDR3 spans 15 amino acids. The germline V gene encodes CDR1 SGHTA and CDR2 FQGNSA. CDR3 in DNA: TGTGCCAGCAGCTCACCGGGACTTAACACAGATACGCAGTATTTT. The encoded protein is CASSSPGLNTDTQYF.

The chain joins TRBV28 to TRBJ2-4, with 8 bases identical to TRBD2. Per germline, CDR1 MDHEN and CDR2 SYDVKM. V lost 2 bases and J lost 1; bases outside the gene matches: 7. The CDR3 runs 17 residues. The CDR3 sequence: CASSLSRASGAKNIQYF. Written as DNA, the CDR3 is TGTGCCAGCAGTTTAAGCCGGGCTAGCGGGGCCAAAAACATTCAGTACTTC.

V usage is TRBV7-2 and J usage is TRBJ2-5, with D possibly matching TRBD1 (6 bases). The V end lost 5 bases, the J end lost 5 bases, and 15 bases lay between the germline ends. Germline assignment: CDR1 SGHTA and CDR2 FQGNSA. The CDR3 is made up of 14 amino acids. The DNA for the CDR3 is TGTGCCAGCAGCGTAAGGGGGATACGGGAGACCCAGTACTTC. Translated: CASSVRGIRETQYF.

The chain is built from TRBV5-1 and TRBJ1-6; no clear D. Looked up from germline, CDR1 is SGHRS and CDR2 is YFSETQ. V gave up 0 bases and J gave up 9 bases, with 13 bases separating them. The CDR3 runs 15 residues. DNA for the CDR3: TGCGCCAGCAGCTTGGATAAGGGCGGACGTTCACCCCTCCACTTT. Its translation: CASSLDKGGRSPLHF.

Only a few counts were recorded for this clone. This rearrangement joins TRBV30 to TRBJ2-3, with 7 bases fitting TRBD2. The CDR3 is 15 residues long. The germline gives CDR1 GTSNPN, CDR2 SVGIG (reference sequence). Trimming at V came to 1 base and at J to 1 base, leaving 5 bases not matched to a gene. CDR3 loop: CAWSGLAPGTDTQYF. The CDR3 region has the DNA TGTGCCTGGAGTGGACTAGCCCCGGGCACAGATACGCAGTATTTT.

The V gene is TRBV25-1, the J gene TRBJ2-4, with D possibly being TRBD1 (6 bases). The germline CDR1 and CDR2 sequences are MGHDK and SYGVNS. V was cut by 8 bases and J by 0 bases, with 8 bases left in between. The CDR3 totals 13 residues. CDR3 loop: CASPTGAKNIQYF. The CDR3 DNA follows: TGTGCCAGCCCGACAGGAGCCAAAAACATTCAGTACTTC.

Here the CDR3 DNA reads TGCAGCGTTGGCCCCCTGGCGCGGGACAATGAGCAGTTCTTC. The encoded protein is CSVGPLARDNEQFF. The chain links TRBV29-1 to TRBJ2-1, with D possibly matching TRBD2 (5 bases). The CDR3 consists of 14 residues. V lost 4 bases and J lost 5, with 15 bases in between. Germline V CDR1 and CDR2: SQVTM, ANQGSEA.

This clone was seen once. V and J are TRBV4-2 and TRBJ2-7; D is unresolved. Germline CDR1 LGHNA, CDR2 YNFKEQ. Trimming pared 0 bases from V and 1 base from J, leaving 10 bases between. This CDR3 spans 15 amino acids. The CDR3 nucleotides read TGTGCCAGCAGCCAAGACTGGGCGGCATCCTACGAGCAGTACTTC. Translated, it gives CASSQDWAASYEQYF.

V and J are TRBV30 and TRBJ2-7; 8 nucleotides match TRBD1. V gave up 3 bases and J gave up 9 bases; unmatched junction bases: 13. The germline gives CDR1 GTSNPN, CDR2 SVGIG (reference sequence). This CDR3 spans 14 amino acids. The CDR3 region has the DNA TGTGCCTGGAGGCCACCGGACAGGGAGCTCGGGCAGTACTTC. It yields the protein CAWRPPDRELGQYF.

The chain joins TRBV30 to TRBJ2-1; 11 bases line up with TRBD1. In germline, CDR1 is GTSNPN, CDR2 SVGIG (reference sequence). This CDR3 region has 15 residues. The J segment lost 7 bases and the V segment lost 2 bases, leaving 7 bases of the junction unmatched. Here the CDR3 DNA reads TGTGCCTGGAGTCAAGGGACAGGGGGTTGGAATGAGCAGTTCTTC. Its translation: CAWSQGTGGWNEQFF.

The chain links TRBV15 to TRBJ1-4; perhaps TRBD1 as D (5 bases). V lost 0 bases and J lost 7, with 6 bases in between. This CDR3 comprises 13 residues. Germline CDR1 is LNHNV and CDR2 is YYDKDF (reference sequence). The CDR3 DNA follows: TGTGCCACCAGCAGAGACAGGGTTGAAAAACTGTTTTTT. The encoded protein is CATSRDRVEKLFF.

This clone appeared a few times. This chain uses TRBV29-1 with TRBJ2-3; D gene ambiguous. V was shortened by 6 bases and J by 2 bases, with 9 bases between the two germline ends. The CDR3 spans 12 residues. Germline assignment: CDR1 SQVTM and CDR2 ANQGSEA. The CDR3 protein is CSVGINTDTQYF. The CDR3 bases are TGCAGCGTGGGAATTAACACAGATACGCAGTATTTT.

In its sample, this clone was seen a few times. The chain employs TRBV4-1 and TRBJ2-5; 7 bases map to TRBD1. This CDR3 is 14 amino acids long. V lost 3 bases to trimming and J lost 3 bases; unmatched junction nucleotides: 4. The germline V gene has CDR1 MGHRA and CDR2 YSYEKL. For the CDR3, the DNA is TGCGCCAGCAGCCAGAGGGACAGTGAAGAGACCCAGTACTTC. Protein: CASSQRDSEETQYF.

The rearrangement uses TRBV30 and TRBJ1-3; D gene ambiguous. Trimming shortened V by 2 bases and J by 2 bases, and 7 bases separated the two germline ends. Germline V gene data show CDR1 as GTSNPN and CDR2 as SVGIG (reference sequence). The CDR3 spans 13 residues. The CDR3 region has the DNA TGTGCCTGGAGTTTGGCAGCTGGAAACACCATATATTTT. Residues: CAWSLAAGNTIYF.

Comments on this clone: Other DNA variants within this sample encode the same CDR3. V gene TRBV25-1 combines with J gene TRBJ2-5; D is possibly TRBD1 (6 bases). Trimming took off 3 bases at V and 1 base at J, with 9 bases between the two ends. Germline lookup yields CDR1 MGHDK and CDR2 SYGVNS. The CDR3 covers 14 residues. CDR3 in DNA: TGTGCCAGCAGTGAGCAGACAGGCCAAGAGACCCAGTACTTC. Translation gives CASSEQTGQETQYF.

The rearrangement links TRBV14 to TRBJ2-3; D uncertain. Trimming took off 4 bases at V and 6 bases at J, with 11 bases between the two ends. CDR1 is SGHDN and CDR2 is FVKESK in the germline V gene. The CDR3 has 13 amino acids. The CDR3 DNA follows: TGTGCCAGCAGCCGGGCAGGATGGGATACGCAGTATTTT. Amino acid sequence: CASSRAGWDTQYF.

The chain has TRBV6-1 and TRBJ2-7, with TRBD1 identical over 9 bases. V lost 4 bases, J lost 2 bases, and 6 bases stayed unmatched. CDR1 is MNHNS, CDR2 SASEGT, per germline. The CDR3 totals 15 residues. In DNA, the CDR3 is TGTGCCAGCAGTGCTGGGGGACAGGGAGCCTACGAGCAGTACTTC. Translated, it gives CASSAGGQGAYEQYF.

This clone is a singleton in its sample. The J gene is TRBJ2-1, the V gene TRBV30; 12 bases match TRBD2. The ends lost 2 bases at V and 9 bases at J; junction bases unmatched: 8. The CDR3 is made up of 15 amino acids. Germline assignment: CDR1 GTSNPN and CDR2 SVGIG (reference sequence). The CDR3 sequence: CAWSHKGLAGIEQFF. The CDR3 DNA follows: TGTGCCTGGAGTCATAAGGGACTAGCGGGTATTGAGCAGTTCTTC.

V gene TRBV28 combines with J gene TRBJ2-3, with 11 positions matching TRBD2. Germline CDR1 and CDR2: MDHEN and SYDVKM. The CDR3 is 17 amino acids. Germline trimming cut 5 bases from V and 0 bases from J; bases unmatched to any gene: 7. In DNA, the CDR3 is TGTGCCAGCAGTCTACTGGGACTAGCGGAGAGCACAGATACGCAGTATTTT. The encoded protein is CASSLLGLAESTDTQYF.

The chain's CDR3 is CAWSPSGNSPLHF. CDR3 coding DNA: TGTGCCTGGAGTCCCAGCGGGAATTCACCCCTCCACTTT. The V and J genes are TRBV30 and TRBJ1-6; D not resolved. The CDR3 runs 13 residues. Germline V gene data show CDR1 as GTSNPN and CDR2 as SVGIG (reference sequence). Trimming took off 2 bases at V and 7 bases at J, with 9 bases between the two ends. The variable domain in full, completed from reference TRBV30 and TRBJ1-6, reads SQTIHQWPATLVQPVGSPLSLECTVEGTSNPNLYWYRQAAGRGLQLLFYSVGIGQISSEVPQNLSASRPQDRQFILSSKKLLLSDSGFYLCAWSPSGNSPLHFGNGTRLTVT.

This clone was seen only once. The CDR3 spells CASSGNNQETQYF. CDR3 sequence (DNA): TGTGCCAGCAGCGGGAATAACCAAGAGACCCAGTACTTC. The V call is TRBV9, the J call TRBJ2-5; D gene unclear. V lost 3 bases and J lost 0, with 6 bases in between. The germline V gene has CDR1 SGDLS and CDR2 YYNGEE. The CDR3 has 13 amino acids.

This clone was detected once. The rearrangement uses TRBV5-1 and TRBJ2-1; D tentatively reads TRBD1 or TRBD2 (5 bases each). Germline values: CDR1 SGHRS, CDR2 YFSETQ. Trimming stripped 2 bases from V and 3 bases from J, with 15 bases between. The CDR3 spans 16 residues. In DNA form, the CDR3 reads TGCGCCAGCAGCTTAAGGGACGGAGCCATCTACAATGAGCAGTTCTTC. Its protein product is CASSLRDGAIYNEQFF.

The chain has TRBV30 and TRBJ1-2; D is unclear. The V end lost 1 base, the J end lost 8 bases, and 11 bases lay between the germline ends. The V gene's germline CDR1 is GTSNPN and CDR2 SVGIG (reference sequence). There are 12 residues in the CDR3. The CDR3 spells CAWSGQARGYTF. The CDR3 bases are TGTGCCTGGAGTGGGCAGGCTCGCGGCTACACCTTC.

The chain recombines TRBV5-6 with TRBJ2-5; D perhaps matches TRBD1 (5 bases). Germline V gene sequence: CDR1 SGHDT, CDR2 YYEEEE. There are 14 residues in the CDR3. V was pared by 1 base and J by 5 bases, with 12 bases between. The CDR3 DNA is TGTGCCAGCAGCTTGTTTCAGGGCCCGGAGACCCAGTACTTC. This codes for CASSLFQGPETQYF.

The sample holds a few counts of this clone. The chain couples TRBV30 to TRBJ2-5; D is uncertain. Germline V gene lookup returns CDR1 GTSNPN and CDR2 SVGIG (reference sequence). V lost 4 bases and J 5 bases, leaving 14 bases between the germline ends. The CDR3 has 13 residues. The CDR3 nucleotides are TGTGCCTGGACTAGAAGGGTGGTGGAGACCCAGTACTTC. Protein sequence: CAWTRRVVETQYF. Filled out from reference TRBV30 and TRBJ2-5, the complete variable domain reads SQTIHQWPATLVQPVGSPLSLECTVEGTSNPNLYWYRQAAGRGLQLLFYSVGIGQISSEVPQNLSASRPQDRQFILSSKKLLLSDSGFYLCAWTRRVVETQYFGPGTRLLVL.